The rows below give T cell receptor beta chains drawn from one sample of a study of identical twins. Each CDR3 protein gets one entry after TCRdb re-called the 5' RACE reads with MiXCR. Counted here are around 1.7 million distinct CDR3 sequences, under 35% occurring once; the ten biggest clones make up around 0.25%. Sequenced input: cord blood. The receptors come from a newborn girl in good health. Each CDR3 is given with its conserved first and last residue. Each record gives: D gene, J gene, clone size, V gene, CDR3 length, CDR3 protein, CDR3 DNA. A D gene is named only where the DNA matches it firmly. The size entry is marked missing in some rows and otherwise reads once, few, many or a size class.

NA TRBJ2-7 NA TRBV10-3 16 CAISGERRGPYNEQYF TGTGCCATCAGTGGGGAACGGAGAGGCCCCTACAATGAGCAGTACTTC
NA TRBJ1-1 NA TRBV10-3 13 CAITMGVGTEAFF TGTGCCATCACGATGGGGGTTGGCACTGAAGCTTTCTTT
NA TRBJ2-3 few TRBV9 13 CASSIIATDTQYF TGTGCCAGCAGCATAATAGCCACAGATACGCAGTATTTT
NA TRBJ2-7 few TRBV28 11 CASNRYYEQYF TGTGCCAGCAACAGATACTACGAGCAGTACTTC
NA TRBJ2-4 NA TRBV27 13 CASSYGAKNIQYF TGTGCCAGCAGTTATGGGGCCAAAAACATTCAGTACTTC
TRBD1 TRBJ2-7 few TRBV7-6 18 CASSLDRGLTKSNYEQYF TGTGCCAGCAGCCTAGACAGGGGGCTAACTAAATCCAACTACGAGCAGTACTTC
TRBD1 TRBJ1-5 NA TRBV20-1 16 CSARRTGRGSNQPQHF TGCAGTGCCCGAAGGACAGGAAGGGGTAGCAATCAGCCCCAGCATTTT
TRBD1 TRBJ1-6 NA TRBV4-1 15 CASSRWDRGNSPLHF TGCGCCAGCAGCCGGTGGGACAGGGGCAATTCACCCCTCCACTTT
TRBD1 TRBJ1-2 many TRBV11-2 14 CASSHGQGLYGYTF TGTGCCAGCAGCCATGGACAGGGGCTCTATGGCTACACCTTC
NA TRBJ1-2 few TRBV7-9 13 CASSTTENYGYTF TGTGCCAGCAGCACAACAGAAAACTATGGCTACACCTTC
NA TRBJ2-7 NA TRBV20-1 16 CSAGGIRGQGLHEQYF TGCAGTGCTGGAGGGATTAGGGGCCAGGGATTACACGAGCAGTACTTC
NA TRBJ2-3 few TRBV6-5 13 CASTVEGGDTQYF TGTGCCAGCACCGTGGAAGGGGGAGATACGCAGTATTTT
TRBD1 TRBJ2-3 NA TRBV20-1 14 CSAFEGALTDTQYF TGCAGTGCGTTCGAGGGGGCCCTCACAGATACGCAGTATTTT
NA TRBJ2-3 NA TRBV7-2 16 CAGSLGPALSTDTQYF TGTGCCGGCAGCTTAGGTCCCGCCCTTAGCACAGATACGCAGTATTTT
TRBD2 TRBJ2-3 once TRBV20-1 17 CSVTGLAGGPVTDTQYF TGCAGTGTCACTGGGCTAGCGGGGGGTCCTGTCACAGATACGCAGTATTTT
NA TRBJ2-5 many TRBV5-1 15 CASSSRPDSQETQYF TGCGCCAGCAGCTCCCGACCGGACTCTCAAGAGACCCAGTACTTC
NA TRBJ2-1 many TRBV4-2 16 CASSPRGGSSYNEQFF TGTGCCAGCAGCCCCCGTGGGGGCAGCTCCTACAATGAGCAGTTCTTC